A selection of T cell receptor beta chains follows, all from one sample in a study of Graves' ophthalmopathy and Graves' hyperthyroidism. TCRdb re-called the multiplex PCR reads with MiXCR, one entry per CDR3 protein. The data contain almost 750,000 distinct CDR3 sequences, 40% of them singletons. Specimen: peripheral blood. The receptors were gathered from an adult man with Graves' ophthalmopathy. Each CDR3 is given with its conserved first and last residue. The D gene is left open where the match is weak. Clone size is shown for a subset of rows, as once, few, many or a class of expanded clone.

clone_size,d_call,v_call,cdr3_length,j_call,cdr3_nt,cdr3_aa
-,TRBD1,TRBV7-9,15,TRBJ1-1,TGCGCCAGCAGCTTGGCCGGGACAGGGGGCACTGAAGCTTTCTTT,CASSLAGTGGTEAFF
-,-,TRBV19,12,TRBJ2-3,TGTGCCAGTAGTATCGGCGGAGATACGCAGTATTTT,CASSIGGDTQYF
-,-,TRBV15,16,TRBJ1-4,TGTGCCACCAGCAGAGAATCGGGGGGCGCGGGAGAAAAACTGTTTTTT,CATSRESGGAGEKLFF
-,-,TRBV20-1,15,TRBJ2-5,TGCAGTGCTAGATCAAATACGGTTCGGTTAGAGACCCAGTACTTC,CSARSNTVRLETQYF
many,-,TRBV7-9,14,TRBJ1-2,TGTGCCAGCAGCTTGGGTGCGGCTAACTATGGCTACACCTTC,CASSLGAANYGYTF
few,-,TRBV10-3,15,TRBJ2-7,TGTGCCAGCAGTTACTCGAACAGGGCGTCCTACGAGCAGTACTTC,CASSYSNRASYEQYF
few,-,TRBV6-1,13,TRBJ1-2,TGTGCCAGCATGCGGGGCCTTGAATATGGCTACACCTTC,CASMRGLEYGYTF
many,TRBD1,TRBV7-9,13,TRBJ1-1,TGTGCCAGCAGCTTAGATCAGGGGGCTGAAGCTTTCTTT,CASSLDQGAEAFF
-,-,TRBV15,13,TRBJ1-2,TGTGCCACCAGCAGGGGGAATGACTATGGCTACACCTTC,CATSRGNDYGYTF
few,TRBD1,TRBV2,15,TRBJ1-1,TGTGCCAGCAGTGAAGCCGGACAGGTGAACACTGAAGCTTTCTTT,CASSEAGQVNTEAFF
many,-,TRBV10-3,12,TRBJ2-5,TGTGCCATCAGTGACAGTGGTGAGACCCAGTACTTC,CAISDSGETQYF
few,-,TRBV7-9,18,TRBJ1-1,TGTGCCAGCAGCCCCCTGGCCCAGGTCGGTTTGCTGAACACTGAAGCTTTCTTT,CASSPLAQVGLLNTEAFF
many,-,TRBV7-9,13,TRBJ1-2,TGTGCCAGCACTTTCACAGGGTCGGATGGCTACACCTTC,CASTFTGSDGYTF
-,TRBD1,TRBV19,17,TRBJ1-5,TGTGCCAGTAGCCCCGCAGGGGGCCAAAGGAGCAATCAGCCCCAGCATTTT,CASSPAGGQRSNQPQHF
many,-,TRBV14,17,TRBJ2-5,TGTGCCAGCAGCCAAATTAGGAGGGGGCCACGGTGGGAGACCCAGTACTTC,CASSQIRRGPRWETQYF
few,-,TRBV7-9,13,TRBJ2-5,TGTGCCTGGAGCCAGGGGTTGCGGGAGACCCAGTACTTC,CAWSQGLRETQYF
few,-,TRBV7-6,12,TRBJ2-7,TGTGCCAGCAGCTTGGGGTTCGACGAGCAGTACTTC,CASSLGFDEQYF
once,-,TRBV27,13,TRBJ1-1,TGTGCCAGCAGTTGCTTCATGAACACTGAAGCTTTCTTT,CASSCFMNTEAFF
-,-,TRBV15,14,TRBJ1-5,TGTGCCACCAGCAGTTTAAAGGTAAATCAGCCCCAGCATTTT,CATSSLKVNQPQHF
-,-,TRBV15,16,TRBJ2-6,TGTGCCACCAGCAGTGAAGCGAGTGTACCGGCCAACGTCCTGACTTTC,CATSSEASVPANVLTF
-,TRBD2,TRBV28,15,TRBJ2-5,TGTGCCAGCAGTTTGTTAGCGGGGGGTGCAGAGACCCAGTACTTC,CASSLLAGGAETQYF
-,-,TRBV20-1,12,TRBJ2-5,TGCAGTGCTACCGAGGTGGCGGAGACCCAGTACTTC,CSATEVAETQYF
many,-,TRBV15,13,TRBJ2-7,TGTGCCACCAGCAGAAGGTCTGACTACGAGCAGTACTTC,CATSRRSDYEQYF
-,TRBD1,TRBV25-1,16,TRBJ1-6,TGTGCCAGCAGTCCGACCGGGACAGGGGATAATTCACCCCTCCACTTT,CASSPTGTGDNSPLHF
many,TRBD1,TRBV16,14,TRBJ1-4,TGTGCCAGCAGATCGGGACAGGGAGAGGAAAAACTGTTTTTT,CASRSGQGEEKLFF
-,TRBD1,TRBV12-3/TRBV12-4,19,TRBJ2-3,TGTGCCAGCAGTCCGGTCCCGGGACAGGGTAGGGGACCCACAGATACGCAGTATTTT,CASSPVPGQGRGPTDTQYF
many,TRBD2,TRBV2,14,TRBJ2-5,TGTGCCAGCAGTGAAGCTAGCGGGGTGGCGACCCAGTACTTC,CASSEASGVATQYF
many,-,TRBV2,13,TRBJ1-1,TGTGCCAGCAGCAGGTGGGGTGGCACTGAAGCTTTCTTT,CASSRWGGTEAFF
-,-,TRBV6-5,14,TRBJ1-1,TGTGCCAGCAGAAGGGGCACTGAGAACACTGAAGCTTTCTTT,CASRRGTENTEAFF